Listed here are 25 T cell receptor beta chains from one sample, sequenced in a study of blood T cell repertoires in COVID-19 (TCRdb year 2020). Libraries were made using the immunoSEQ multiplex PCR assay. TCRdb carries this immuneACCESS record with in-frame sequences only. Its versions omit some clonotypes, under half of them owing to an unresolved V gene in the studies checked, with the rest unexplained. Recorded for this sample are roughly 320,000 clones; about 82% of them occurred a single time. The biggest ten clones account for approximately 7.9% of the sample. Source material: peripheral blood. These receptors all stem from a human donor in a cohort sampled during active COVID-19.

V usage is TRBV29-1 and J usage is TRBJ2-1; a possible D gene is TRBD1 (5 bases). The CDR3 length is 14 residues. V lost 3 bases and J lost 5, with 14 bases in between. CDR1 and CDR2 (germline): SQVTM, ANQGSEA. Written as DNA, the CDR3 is TGCAGCGTTGATTCGTCAGGGCCCGACAATGAGCAGTTCTTC. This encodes CSVDSSGPDNEQFF.

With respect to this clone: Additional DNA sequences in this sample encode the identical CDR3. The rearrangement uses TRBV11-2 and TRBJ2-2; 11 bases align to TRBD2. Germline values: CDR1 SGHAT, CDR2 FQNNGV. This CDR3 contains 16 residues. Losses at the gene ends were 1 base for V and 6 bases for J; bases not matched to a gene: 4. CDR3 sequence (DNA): TGTGCCAGCAGCTTAGTAGCGGGGGGGCCGGCCGGGGAGCTGTTTTTT. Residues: CASSLVAGGPAGELFF.

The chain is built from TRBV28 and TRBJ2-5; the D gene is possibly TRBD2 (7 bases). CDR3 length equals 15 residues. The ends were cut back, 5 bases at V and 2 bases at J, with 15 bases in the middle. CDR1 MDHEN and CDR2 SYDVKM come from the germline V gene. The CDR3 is CASSPRGAGQETQYF. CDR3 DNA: TGTGCCAGCAGTCCCCGGGGGGCCGGGCAAGAGACCCAGTACTTC.

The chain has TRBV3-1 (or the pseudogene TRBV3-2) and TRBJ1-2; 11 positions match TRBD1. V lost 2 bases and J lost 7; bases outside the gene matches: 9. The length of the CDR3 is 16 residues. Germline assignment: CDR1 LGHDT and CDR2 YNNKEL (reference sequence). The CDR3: CASSQWTGGLFGGYTF. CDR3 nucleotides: TGTGCCAGCAGCCAATGGACAGGGGGCCTTTTCGGTGGCTACACCTTC.

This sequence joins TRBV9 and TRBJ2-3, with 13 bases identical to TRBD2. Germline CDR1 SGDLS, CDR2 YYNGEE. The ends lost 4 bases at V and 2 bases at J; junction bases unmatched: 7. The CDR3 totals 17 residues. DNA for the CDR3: TGTGCCAGCAGCCCAGGGACTAGCGGGATATTCACAGATACGCAGTATTTT. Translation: CASSPGTSGIFTDTQYF.

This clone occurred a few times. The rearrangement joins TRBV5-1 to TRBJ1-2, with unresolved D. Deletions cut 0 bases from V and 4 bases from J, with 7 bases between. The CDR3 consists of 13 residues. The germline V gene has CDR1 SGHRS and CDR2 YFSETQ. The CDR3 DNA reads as TGCGCCAGCAGCTTGGAAGACTCCTATGGCTACACCTTC. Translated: CASSLEDSYGYTF.

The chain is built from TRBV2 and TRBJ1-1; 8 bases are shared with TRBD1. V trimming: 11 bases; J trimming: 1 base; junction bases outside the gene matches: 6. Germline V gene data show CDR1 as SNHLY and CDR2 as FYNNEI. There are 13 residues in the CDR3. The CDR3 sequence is CAGPGTGNTEAFF. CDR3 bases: TGTGCCGGTCCCGGGACAGGGAACACTGAAGCTTTCTTT. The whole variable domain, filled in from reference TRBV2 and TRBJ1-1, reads EPEVTQTPSHQVTQMGQEVILRCVPISNHLYFYWYRQILGQKVEFLVSFYNNEISEKSEIFDDQFSVERPDGSNFTLKIRSTKLEDSAMYFCAGPGTGNTEAFFGQGTRLTVV.

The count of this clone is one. The DNA for the CDR3 is TGTGCCAGCAGCGCCGACACCTTTGGCAATCAGCCCCAGCATTTT. It yields the protein CASSADTFGNQPQHF. The gene calls are TRBV9 and TRBJ1-5; no clear D gene. In germline, CDR1 is SGDLS, CDR2 YYNGEE. The V gene lost 3 bases and the J gene lost 2 bases, with 12 bases spanning the gap. This CDR3 contains 15 residues. The variable domain in full, completed from reference TRBV9 and TRBJ1-5, reads DSGVTQTPKHLITATGQRVTLRCSPRSGDLSVYWYQQSLDQGLQFLIQYYNGEERAKGNILERFSAQQFPDLHSELNLSSLELGDSALYFCASSADTFGNQPQHFGDGTRLSIL.

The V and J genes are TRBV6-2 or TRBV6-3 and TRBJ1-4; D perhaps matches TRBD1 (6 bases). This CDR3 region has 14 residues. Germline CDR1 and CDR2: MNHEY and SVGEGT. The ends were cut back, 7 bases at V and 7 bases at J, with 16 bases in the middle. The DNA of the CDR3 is TGTGCCAGCAACCCCAGGGGAGTAGGTGAAAAACTGTTTTTT. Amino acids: CASNPRGVGEKLFF.

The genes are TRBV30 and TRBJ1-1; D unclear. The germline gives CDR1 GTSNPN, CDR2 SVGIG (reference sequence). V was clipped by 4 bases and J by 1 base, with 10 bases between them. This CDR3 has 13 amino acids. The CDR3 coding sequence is TGTGCCTGGATTGGGTGGAGGAACACTGAAGCTTTCTTT. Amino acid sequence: CAWIGWRNTEAFF.

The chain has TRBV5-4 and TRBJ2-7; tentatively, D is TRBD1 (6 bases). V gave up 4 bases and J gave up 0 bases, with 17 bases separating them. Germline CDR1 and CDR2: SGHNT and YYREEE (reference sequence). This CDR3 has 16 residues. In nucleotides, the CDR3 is TGTGCCAGCAGCCCCCAGGGGACCTCCTCCTCCTACGAGCAGTACTTC. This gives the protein CASSPQGTSSSYEQYF.

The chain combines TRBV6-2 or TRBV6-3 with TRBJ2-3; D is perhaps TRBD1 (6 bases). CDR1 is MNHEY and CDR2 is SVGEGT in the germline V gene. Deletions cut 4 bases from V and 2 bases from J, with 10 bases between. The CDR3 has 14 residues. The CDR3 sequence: CASSSGAYTDTQYF. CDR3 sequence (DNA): TGTGCCAGCAGTTCAGGGGCGTACACAGATACGCAGTATTTT.

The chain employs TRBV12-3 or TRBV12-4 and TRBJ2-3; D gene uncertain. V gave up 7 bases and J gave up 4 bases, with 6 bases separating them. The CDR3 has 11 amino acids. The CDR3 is CASKLADTQYF. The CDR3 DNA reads TGTGCCAGCAAGTTAGCAGATACGCAGTATTTT.

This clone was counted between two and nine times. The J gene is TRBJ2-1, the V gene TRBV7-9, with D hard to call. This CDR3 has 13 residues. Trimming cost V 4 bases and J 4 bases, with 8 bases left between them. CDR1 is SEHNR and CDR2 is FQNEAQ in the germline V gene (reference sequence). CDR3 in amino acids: CASSSPGYNEQFF. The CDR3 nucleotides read TGTGCCAGCAGCTCCCCGGGTTACAATGAGCAGTTCTTC.

CDR3 amino acids: CASRSGQGQPQHF. The CDR3 bases are TGCGCCAGCAGATCAGGACAGGGCCAGCCCCAGCATTTT. The rearrangement joins TRBV5-1 to TRBJ1-5, with TRBD1 identical over 8 bases. This CDR3 region has 13 residues. The germline V gene has CDR1 SGHRS and CDR2 YFSETQ. J gave up 7 bases and V 5 bases, and 5 bases lay outside the gene matches.

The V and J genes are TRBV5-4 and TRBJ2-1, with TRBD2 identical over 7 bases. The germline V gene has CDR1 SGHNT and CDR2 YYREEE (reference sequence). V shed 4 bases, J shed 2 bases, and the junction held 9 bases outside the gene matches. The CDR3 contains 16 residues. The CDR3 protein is CASSQALLAAYNEQFF. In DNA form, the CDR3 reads TGTGCCAGCAGCCAGGCCCTTCTAGCGGCCTACAATGAGCAGTTCTTC.

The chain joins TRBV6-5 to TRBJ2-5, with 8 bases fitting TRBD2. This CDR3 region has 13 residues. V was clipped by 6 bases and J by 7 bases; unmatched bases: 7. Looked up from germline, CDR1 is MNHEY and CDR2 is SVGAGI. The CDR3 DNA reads TGTGCCAGCAGCACGACTAGCGCAGGGACCCAGTACTTC. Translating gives CASSTTSAGTQYF.

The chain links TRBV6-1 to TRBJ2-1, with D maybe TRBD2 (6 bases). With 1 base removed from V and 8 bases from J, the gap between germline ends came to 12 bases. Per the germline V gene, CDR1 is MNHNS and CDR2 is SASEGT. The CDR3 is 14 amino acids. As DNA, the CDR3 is TGTGCCAGCAGTGAAGGGCAGGGAGGCCATGAGCAGTTCTTC. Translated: CASSEGQGGHEQFF.

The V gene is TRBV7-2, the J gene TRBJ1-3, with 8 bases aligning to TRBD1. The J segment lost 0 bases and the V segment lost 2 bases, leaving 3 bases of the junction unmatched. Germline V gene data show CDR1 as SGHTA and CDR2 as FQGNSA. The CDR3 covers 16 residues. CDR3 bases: TGTGCCAGCAGCTTAAGAACAGGGGGCTCTGGAAACACCATATATTTT. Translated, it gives CASSLRTGGSGNTIYF.

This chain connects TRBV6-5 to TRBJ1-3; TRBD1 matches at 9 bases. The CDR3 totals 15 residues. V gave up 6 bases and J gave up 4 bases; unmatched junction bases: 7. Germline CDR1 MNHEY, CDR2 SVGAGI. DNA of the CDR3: TGTGCCAGCAGCCTACAGGGGGCGAACGGAAACACCATATATTTT. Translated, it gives CASSLQGANGNTIYF.

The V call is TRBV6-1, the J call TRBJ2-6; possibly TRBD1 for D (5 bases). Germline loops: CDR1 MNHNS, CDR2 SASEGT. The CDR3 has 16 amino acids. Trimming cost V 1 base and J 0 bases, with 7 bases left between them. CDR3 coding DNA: TGTGCCAGCAGTGAAGTTAGGGGCTCTGGGGCCAACGTCCTGACTTTC. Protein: CASSEVRGSGANVLTF.

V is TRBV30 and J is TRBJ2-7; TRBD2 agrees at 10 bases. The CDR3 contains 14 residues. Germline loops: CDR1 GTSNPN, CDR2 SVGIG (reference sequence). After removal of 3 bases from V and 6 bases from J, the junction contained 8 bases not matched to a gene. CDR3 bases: TGTGCCTGGAGGAAGCGGGGGGGCTGGGCCGAGCAGTACTTC. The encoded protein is CAWRKRGGWAEQYF.

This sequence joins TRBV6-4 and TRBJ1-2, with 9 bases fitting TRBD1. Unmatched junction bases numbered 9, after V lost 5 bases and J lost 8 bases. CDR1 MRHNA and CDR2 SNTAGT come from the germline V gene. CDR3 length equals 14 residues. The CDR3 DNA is TGTGCCAGCAGTCCGGAGGACAGGGGCTTCGGCTACACCTTC. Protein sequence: CASSPEDRGFGYTF.

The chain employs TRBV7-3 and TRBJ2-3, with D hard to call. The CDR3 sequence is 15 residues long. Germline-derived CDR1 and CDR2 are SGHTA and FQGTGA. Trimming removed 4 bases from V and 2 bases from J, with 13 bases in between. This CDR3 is CASSSRDQYTDTQYF. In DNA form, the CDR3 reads TGTGCCAGCAGCTCACGTGATCAGTACACAGATACGCAGTATTTT. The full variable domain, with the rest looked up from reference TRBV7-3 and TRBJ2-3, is GAGVSQTPSNKVTEKGKYVELRCDPISGHTALYWYRQSLGQGPEFLIYFQGTGAADDSGLPNDRFFAVRPEGSVSTLKIQRTERGDSAVYLCASSSRDQYTDTQYFGPGTRLTVL.

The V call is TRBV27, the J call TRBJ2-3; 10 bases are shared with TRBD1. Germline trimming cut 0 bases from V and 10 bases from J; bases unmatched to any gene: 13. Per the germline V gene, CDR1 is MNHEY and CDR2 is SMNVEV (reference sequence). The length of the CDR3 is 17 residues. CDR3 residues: CASSLSKGQGFWNSQYF. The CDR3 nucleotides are TGTGCCAGCAGTTTATCGAAGGGACAGGGGTTTTGGAATTCGCAGTATTTT.